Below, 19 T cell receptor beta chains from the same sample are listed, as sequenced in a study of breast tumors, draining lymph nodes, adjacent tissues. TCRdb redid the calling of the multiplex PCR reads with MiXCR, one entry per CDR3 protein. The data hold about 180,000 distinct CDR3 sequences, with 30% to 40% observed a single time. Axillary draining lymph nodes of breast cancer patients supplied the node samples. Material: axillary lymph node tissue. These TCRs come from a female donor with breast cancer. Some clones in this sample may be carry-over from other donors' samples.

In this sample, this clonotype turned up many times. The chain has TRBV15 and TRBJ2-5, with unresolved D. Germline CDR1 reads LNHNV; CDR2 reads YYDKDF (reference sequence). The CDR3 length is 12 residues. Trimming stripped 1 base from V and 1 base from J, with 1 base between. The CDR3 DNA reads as TGTGCCACCAGCAGAGCCCAAGAGACCCAGTACTTC. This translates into CATSRAQETQYF.

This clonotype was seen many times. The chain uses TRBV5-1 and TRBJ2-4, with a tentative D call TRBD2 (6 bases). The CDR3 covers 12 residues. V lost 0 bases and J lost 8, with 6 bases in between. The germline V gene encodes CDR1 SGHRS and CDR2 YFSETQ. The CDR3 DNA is TGCGCCAGCAGCTTGGGGGACTACATTCAGTACTTC. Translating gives CASSLGDYIQYF.

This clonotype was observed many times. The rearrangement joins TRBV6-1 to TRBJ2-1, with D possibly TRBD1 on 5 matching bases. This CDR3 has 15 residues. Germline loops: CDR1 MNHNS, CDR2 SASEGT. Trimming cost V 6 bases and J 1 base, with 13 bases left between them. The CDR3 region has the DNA TGTGCCAGCAGGACCCAGGGTAGGTCCTACAATGAGCAGTTCTTC. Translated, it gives CASRTQGRSYNEQFF.

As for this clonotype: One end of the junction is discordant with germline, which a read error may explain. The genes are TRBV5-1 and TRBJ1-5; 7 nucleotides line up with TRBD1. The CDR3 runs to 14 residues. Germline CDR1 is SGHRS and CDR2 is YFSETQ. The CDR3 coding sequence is TGCGCCAGCAGCTATGGGACAGTCAATCAGCCCCAGGATTTT. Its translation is CASSYGTVNQPQDF. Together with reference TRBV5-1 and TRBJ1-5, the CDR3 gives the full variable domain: KAGVTQTPRYLIKTRGQQVTLSCSPISGHRSVSWYQQTPGQGLQFLFEYFSETQRNKGNFPGRFSGRQFSNSRSEMNVSTLELGDSALYLCASSYGTVNQPQDFGDGTRLSIL.

The CDR3 is CSARDPGNGELFF. The CDR3, as DNA: TGCAGTGCTAGAGATCCGGGTAACGGGGAGCTGTTTTTT. The J gene is TRBJ2-2, the V gene TRBV20-1; D unresolved. Germline V CDR1 and CDR2: DFQATT, SNEGSKA (reference sequence). The CDR3 runs to 13 residues. Deletions cut 0 bases from V and 7 bases from J, with 9 bases between.

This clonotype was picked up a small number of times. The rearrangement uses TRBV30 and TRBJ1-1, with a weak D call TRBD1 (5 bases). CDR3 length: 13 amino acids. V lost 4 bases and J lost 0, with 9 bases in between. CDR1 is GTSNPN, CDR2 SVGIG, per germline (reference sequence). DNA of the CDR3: TGTGCCTGGAAGGCAGGGCTGAACACTGAAGCTTTCTTT. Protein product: CAWKAGLNTEAFF.

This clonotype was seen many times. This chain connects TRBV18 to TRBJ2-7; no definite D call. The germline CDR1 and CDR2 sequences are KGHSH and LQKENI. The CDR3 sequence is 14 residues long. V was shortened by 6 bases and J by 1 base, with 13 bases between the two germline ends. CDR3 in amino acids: CASSYLAGSYEQYF. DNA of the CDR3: TGTGCCAGCTCCTACTTGGCAGGTTCCTACGAGCAGTACTTC.

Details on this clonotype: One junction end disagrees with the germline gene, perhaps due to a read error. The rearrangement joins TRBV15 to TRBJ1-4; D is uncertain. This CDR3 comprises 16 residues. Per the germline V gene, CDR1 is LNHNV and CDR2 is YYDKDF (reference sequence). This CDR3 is CATPRPNQPTNEKLFF. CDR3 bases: TGTGCCACCCCTAGACCTAACCAGCCAACTAATGAAAAGCTGTTTTTT.

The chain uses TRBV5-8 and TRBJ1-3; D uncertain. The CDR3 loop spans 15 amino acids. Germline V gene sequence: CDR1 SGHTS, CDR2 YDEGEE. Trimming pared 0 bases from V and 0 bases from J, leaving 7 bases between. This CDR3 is CASSLGLSSGNTIYF. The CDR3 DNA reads TGTGCCAGCAGCTTGGGTCTCTCCTCTGGAAACACCATATATTTT. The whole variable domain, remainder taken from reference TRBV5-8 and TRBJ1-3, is EAGVTQSPTHLIKTRGQQATLRCSPISGHTSVYWYQQALGLGLQFLLWYDEGEERNRGNFPPRFSGRQFPNYSSELNVNALELEDSALYLCASSLGLSSGNTIYFGEGSWLTVV.

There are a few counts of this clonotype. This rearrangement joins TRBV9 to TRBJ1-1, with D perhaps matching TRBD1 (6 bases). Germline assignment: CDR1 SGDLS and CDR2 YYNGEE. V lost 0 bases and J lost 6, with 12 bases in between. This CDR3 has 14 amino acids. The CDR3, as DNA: TGTGCCAGCAGCGTAGGAGGGGGAGGCCCTGAAGCTTTCTTT. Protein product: CASSVGGGGPEAFF.

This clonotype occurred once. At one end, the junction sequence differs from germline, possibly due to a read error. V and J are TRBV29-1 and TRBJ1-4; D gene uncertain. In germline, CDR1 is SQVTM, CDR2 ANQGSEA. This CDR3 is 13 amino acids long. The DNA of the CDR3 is TGCAGCGTTGGAGGTCGGGGTAATGAAGAACTGTTTTTT. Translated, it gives CSVGGRGNEELFF.

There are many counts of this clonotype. The CDR3 spells CASSFGGNRKAGELFF. The CDR3, as DNA: TGTGCCAGCAGCTTCGGGGGCAATCGGAAAGCCGGGGAGCTGTTTTTT. The gene calls are TRBV5-8 and TRBJ2-2; D may be TRBD1 or TRBD2 (6 bases each). The CDR3 consists of 16 residues. Trimming took off 2 bases at V and 6 bases at J, with 17 bases between the two ends. Germline CDR1 is SGHTS and CDR2 is YDEGEE.

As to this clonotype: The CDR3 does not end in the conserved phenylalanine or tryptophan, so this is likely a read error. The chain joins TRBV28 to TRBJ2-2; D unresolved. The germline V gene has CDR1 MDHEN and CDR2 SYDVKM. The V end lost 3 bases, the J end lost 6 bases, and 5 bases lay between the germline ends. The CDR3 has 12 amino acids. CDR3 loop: CASSFLSGELFL. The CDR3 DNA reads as TGTGCCAGCAGTTTTTTGTCCGGGGAGCTGTTTCTT.

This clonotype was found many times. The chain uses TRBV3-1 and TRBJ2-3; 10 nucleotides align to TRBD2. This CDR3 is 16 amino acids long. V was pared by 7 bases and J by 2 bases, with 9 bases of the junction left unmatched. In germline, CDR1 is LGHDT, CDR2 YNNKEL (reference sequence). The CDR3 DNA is TGTGCCAGCACTCCCTGGACTAGCGGAATCACAGATACGCAGTATTTT. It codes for CASTPWTSGITDTQYF.

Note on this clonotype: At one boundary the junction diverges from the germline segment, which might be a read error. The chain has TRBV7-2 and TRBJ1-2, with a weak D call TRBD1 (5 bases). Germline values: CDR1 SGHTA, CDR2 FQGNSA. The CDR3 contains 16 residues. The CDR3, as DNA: TGTGCCAGCAGCTTAGTGTCAAGGGACCTCAACTATGGCCACACCTTC. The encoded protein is CASSLVSRDLNYGHTF.

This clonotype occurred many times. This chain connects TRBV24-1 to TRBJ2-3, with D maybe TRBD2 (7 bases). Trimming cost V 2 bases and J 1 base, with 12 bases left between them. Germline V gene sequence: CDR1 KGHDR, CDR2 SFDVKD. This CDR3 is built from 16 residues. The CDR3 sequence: CATSDSKGGGTDTQYF. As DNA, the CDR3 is TGTGCCACCAGTGATTCTAAGGGGGGGGGCACAGATACGCAGTATTTT.

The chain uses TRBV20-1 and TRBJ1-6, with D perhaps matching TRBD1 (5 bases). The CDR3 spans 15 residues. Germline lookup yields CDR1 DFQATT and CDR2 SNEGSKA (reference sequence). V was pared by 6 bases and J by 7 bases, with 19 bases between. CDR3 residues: CSALARDGRNSPLHF. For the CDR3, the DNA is TGCAGTGCCCTAGCCCGGGACGGCCGAAATTCACCCCTCCACTTT.

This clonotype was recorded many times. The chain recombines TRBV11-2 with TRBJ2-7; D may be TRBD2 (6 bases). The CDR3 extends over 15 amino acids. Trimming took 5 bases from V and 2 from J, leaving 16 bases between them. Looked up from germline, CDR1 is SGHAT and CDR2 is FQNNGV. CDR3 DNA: TGTGCCAGCAGCGGTCTAGCGAAGGCCCCCTACGAGCAGTACTTC. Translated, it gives CASSGLAKAPYEQYF.

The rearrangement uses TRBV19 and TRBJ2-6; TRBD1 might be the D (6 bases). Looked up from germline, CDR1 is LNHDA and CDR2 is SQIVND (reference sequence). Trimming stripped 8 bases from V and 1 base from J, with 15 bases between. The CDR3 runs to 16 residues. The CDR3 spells CASDADTGSGANVLTF. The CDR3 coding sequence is TGTGCCAGTGACGCCGATACAGGGTCTGGGGCCAACGTCCTGACTTTC.